Described below is a single T cell receptor beta chain sequence and its context. Its antigen remains unidentified. This is likely a read error, given that the CDR3 carries no conserved phenylalanine or tryptophan at its end. These data originate in a study of cytomegalovirus exposure and HLA in healthy donors. General observations from the study: Later analysis demonstrated an association between a missense DCLRE1C variant and TCR beta V- and J-gene trimming. Accurate predictions that matched the HLA-A and HLA-B alleles of most subjects were reportedly made from TCR beta sequences. Reportedly, diagnosis of cytomegalovirus status by the classifier showed high specificity and sensitivity. Roughly uniform depth of sequencing across donors was assumed in presence/absence analyses.

PCR primers comprised 60 Vbeta and 13 Jbeta primers. Here immunoSEQ multiplex PCR was the method, and the copy in TCRdb shows in-frame clones only, minus some. The sample lists fewer than 95,000 clones; around three fifths were seen once. CDR1 SEHNR and CDR2 FQNEAQ come from the germline V gene (reference sequence). The germline V and J ends were trimmed by 4 bases and 8 bases, with 14 bases remaining between them. The CDR3 has 13 amino acids. The rearrangement joins TRBV7-9 to TRBJ1-2; D remains unclear. The sample was PBMCs. This sequence originates from a woman aged 45-65 years in good health and CMV-seropositive. The CDR3 loop reads CASSSLTGWGYTL. CDR3 bases: TGTGCCAGCAGCTCCCTCACCGGGTGGGGCTACACCCTC.